These T cell receptor beta chains were read from a single sample in a study of naive and memory T cell subsets. In TCRdb, the 5' RACE reads were re-called with MiXCR into one record per CDR3 protein. This sample has more than 45,000 distinct CDR3 sequences, with about 4.8% found just once. The receptor set was obtained from a female donor in good health. The CDR3 runs from the conserved cysteine through the conserved F or W. The order of the fields is clone size, D gene, J gene, V gene, CDR3 protein, CDR3 DNA. A D gene is named only where the DNA matches it firmly. Not all rows give a size; the values are once, few, many and, for expanded clones, a class.

many | . | TRBJ2-6 | TRBV9 | CASSVGWISGANVLTF | TGTGCCAGCAGCGTTGGGTGGATCTCTGGGGCCAACGTCCTGACTTTC
many | TRBD1 | TRBJ2-7 | TRBV29-1 | CSVGVYKGARSPYEQYF | TGCAGCGTTGGAGTATACAAGGGGGCGAGAAGCCCCTACGAGCAGTACTTC
many | . | TRBJ1-5 | TRBV9 | CASSDGTRPHQPQHF | TGTGCCAGCAGCGACGGGACACGGCCGCATCAGCCCCAGCATTTT
many | . | TRBJ2-6 | TRBV25-1 | CASSEYQGAAPGANVLTF | TGTGCCAGCAGTGAATATCAAGGGGCAGCCCCTGGGGCCAACGTCCTGACTTTC
many | TRBD1 | TRBJ2-7 | TRBV5-6 | CASSHNPGQEYEQYF | TGTGCCAGCAGCCATAATCCGGGACAGGAGTACGAGCAGTACTTC
many | . | TRBJ1-1 | TRBV4-1 | CASSQGESGPKIEAFF | TGCGCCAGCAGCCAAGGCGAAAGCGGCCCGAAGATTGAAGCTTTCTTT
many | TRBD2 | TRBJ2-3 | TRBV6-2/TRBV6-3 | CASSYGLAVDTQYF | TGTGCCAGCAGTTATGGACTAGCGGTAGACACGCAGTATTTT
many | . | TRBJ2-2 | TRBV13 | CASRARLAPTGELFF | TGTGCCAGCAGGGCTCGGCTAGCGCCCACCGGGGAGCTGTTTTTT
many | . | TRBJ1-2 | TRBV5-1 | CASSLGAGSGYTF | TGCGCCAGCAGCTTGGGTGCGGGATCAGGCTACACCTTC
many | TRBD2 | TRBJ2-7 | TRBV20-1 | CSADPTSGNGYEQYF | TGCAGTGCCGACCCGACTAGCGGGAATGGCTACGAGCAGTACTTC
many | . | TRBJ2-7 | TRBV28 | CASSSEGRGSYEQYF | TGTGCCAGCAGTTCAGAAGGAAGGGGGTCCTACGAGCAGTACTTC
many | . | TRBJ2-5 | TRBV6-5 | CASRRGLGETQYF | TGTGCCAGCAGGCGGGGCTTGGGGGAGACCCAGTACTTC
many | TRBD1 | TRBJ1-2 | TRBV27 | CASSPQTGVGSYGYTF | TGTGCCAGCAGTCCCCAAACAGGGGTGGGTAGCTATGGCTACACCTTC
. | . | TRBJ2-2 | TRBV25-1 | CASSEWGSGELFF | TGTGCCAGCAGTGAGTGGGGCTCCGGGGAGCTGTTTTTT
many | . | TRBJ2-3 | TRBV6-4 | CASKPRETTDTQYF | TGTGCCAGCAAGCCACGGGAGACGACAGATACGCAGTATTTT
many | TRBD2 | TRBJ2-2 | TRBV20-1 | CSARDLEAGENTGELFF | TGCAGTGCTAGAGATCTGGAAGCGGGAGAGAACACCGGGGAGCTGTTTTTT
many | . | TRBJ2-7 | TRBV13 | CASSLVAGAYGEQYF | TGTGCCAGCAGCTTAGTGGCAGGGGCGTACGGCGAGCAGTACTTC
many | . | TRBJ2-1 | TRBV27 | CASSTAPSYNEQFF | TGTGCCAGCAGTACTGCACCCTCCTACAATGAGCAGTTCTTC
many | TRBD2 | TRBJ2-5 | TRBV6-5 | CASSYSPSGVQETQYF | TGTGCCAGCAGTTACTCGCCTAGCGGGGTACAAGAGACCCAGTACTTC
many | . | TRBJ1-6 | TRBV12-3/TRBV12-4 | CASSLHSSPLHF | TGTGCCAGCAGTTTACATTCTTCACCCCTCCACTTT
many | TRBD1 | TRBJ2-5 | TRBV12-3/TRBV12-4 | CASSQSGGQGALSTQETQYF | TGTGCCAGCAGTCAATCCGGGGGACAGGGGGCACTGAGCACACAAGAGACCCAGTACTTC
many | . | TRBJ1-1 | TRBV6-2/TRBV6-3 | CASSYDTLNTEAFF | TGTGCCAGCAGTTACGACACCTTGAACACTGAAGCTTTCTTT
many | . | TRBJ1-1 | TRBV28 | CASSSNLYGTFF | TGTGCCAGCAGTTCCAACTTGTATGGGACTTTCTTT
many | TRBD2 | TRBJ2-1 | TRBV14 | CASSQGTSDYNEQFF | TGTGCCAGCAGCCAAGGGACTAGTGACTACAATGAGCAGTTCTTC
many | . | TRBJ1-5 | TRBV5-1 | CASSLGGSPNQPQHF | TGCGCCAGCAGCTTGGGGGGCAGTCCTAATCAGCCCCAGCATTTT